This TCR beta chain appears in the sequencing data of a study of blood T cell repertoires in COVID-19. Study-level background: Acute and convalescent COVID-19 specimens originated in the United States, Italy and Spain. Sample material is recorded as cDNA or gDNA derived from T cells, B-cell-depleted T cells, or PBMCs.

Clones were read by immunoSEQ multiplex PCR, and TCRdb kept only the in-frame ones, dropping some. This table has 100,000 to 150,000 clones, approximately 83% appearing once. The clonotype originates from a man at least 80 years old with active or convalescent COVID-19. Source material: peripheral blood.

The CDR3 DNA sequence: TGTGCCAGCAGCTTTGACAGCACAACTAATGAAAAACTGTTTTTT. Protein product: CASSFDSTTNEKLFF. The chain carries TRBV7-9 and TRBJ1-4; maybe TRBD1 (5 bases). Trimming left V 3 bases short and J 0 bases short, with 8 bases between. Germline assignment: CDR1 SEHNR and CDR2 FQNEAQ (reference sequence). There are 15 residues in the CDR3.